Following are 25 T cell receptor beta chains from one sample sequenced in a study of shared clonotypes between healthy human individuals. Method: immunoSEQ multiplex PCR; TCRdb's copy keeps in-frame clones and lacks some. The sample comprises 900,000 to 1,200,000 clones, around 78% of which are singletons, and 0.6% to 0.75% rests with the top ten. Sequencing was done on a sample of memory CD4+ T cells from PBMCs. Subset specified: CD45RA-negative fraction. The source is a man between 18 and 35 years old in good health. Some clones in this sample may be carry-over from other donors' samples.

This rearrangement joins TRBV5-1 to TRBJ2-1, with unresolved D. The CDR3 loop spans 16 amino acids. Trimming took 2 bases from V and 5 from J, leaving 17 bases between them. The germline CDR1 and CDR2 sequences are SGHRS and YFSETQ. As DNA, the CDR3 is TGCGCCAGCAGCTTTGGACCAGCACAAGTAGACAATGAGCAGTTCTTC. Its translation: CASSFGPAQVDNEQFF.

The chain couples TRBV6-6 to TRBJ2-7, with D tentatively TRBD1 or TRBD2 (6 bases each). This CDR3 contains 15 residues. The ends were cut back, 6 bases at V and 2 bases at J, with 17 bases in the middle. CDR1 is MNHNY, CDR2 SVGAGI, per germline (reference sequence). In DNA, the CDR3 is TGTGCCAGCAGGGGACGTCTGGAGGGGGCCTACGAGCAGTACTTC. This translates into CASRGRLEGAYEQYF.

The rearrangement links TRBV14 to TRBJ1-4, with unresolved D. There are 12 residues in the CDR3. V lost 4 bases, J lost 8 bases, and 8 bases lay in between. CDR1 and CDR2 (germline): SGHDN, FVKESK. This chain's CDR3 is CASSRQTEKLFF. CDR3 in DNA: TGTGCCAGCAGCCGGCAGACAGAAAAACTGTTTTTT.

V is TRBV7-2 and J is TRBJ2-4; 7 positions agree with TRBD2. Germline assignment: CDR1 SGHTA and CDR2 FQGNSA. This CDR3 spans 17 amino acids. Germline trimming cut 1 base from V and 6 bases from J; bases unmatched to any gene: 12. For the CDR3, the DNA is TGTGCCAGCAGCTTAGTGGCGAGCGGGGCTTTCCCAAACATTCAGTACTTC. Its protein product is CASSLVASGAFPNIQYF.

The chain joins TRBV7-3 to TRBJ2-4; TRBD2 aligns across 14 bases. This CDR3 region has 17 residues. The J segment lost 6 bases and the V segment lost 4 bases, leaving 8 bases of the junction unmatched. Germline CDR1 reads SGHTA; CDR2 reads FQGTGA. CDR3 residues: CASSSIGLAGGGNIQYF. CDR3 DNA sequence: TGTGCCAGCAGCTCGATAGGACTAGCGGGAGGCGGAAACATTCAGTACTTC.

V and J are TRBV9 and TRBJ1-2; 8 bases map to TRBD1. Germline V gene lookup returns CDR1 SGDLS and CDR2 YYNGEE. The CDR3 runs to 14 residues. J gave up 8 bases and V 2 bases, and 8 bases lay outside the gene matches. For the CDR3, the DNA is TGTGCCAGCAGCGTCGTCGACAGGGGTCGCGGCTACACCTTC. Translating it yields CASSVVDRGRGYTF.

This clone has a single count. The chain couples TRBV7-3 to TRBJ2-1; D remains ambiguous. CDR1 and CDR2 from the germline V gene are SGHTA and FQGTGA. The germline V and J ends were trimmed by 4 bases and 4 bases, with 14 bases remaining between them. The CDR3 is made up of 15 amino acids. CDR3 protein: CASSSVRKDYNEQFF. The CDR3 bases are TGTGCCAGCAGCTCGGTCAGGAAAGATTACAATGAGCAGTTCTTC. Full variable domain (rest looked up from reference TRBV7-3 and TRBJ2-1): GAGVSQTPSNKVTEKGKYVELRCDPISGHTALYWYRQSLGQGPEFLIYFQGTGAADDSGLPNDRFFAVRPEGSVSTLKIQRTERGDSAVYLCASSSVRKDYNEQFFGPGTRLTVL.

In this sample, this clone turned up many times. The gene calls are TRBV9 and TRBJ2-1; D remains ambiguous. There are 12 residues in the CDR3. Germline assignment: CDR1 SGDLS and CDR2 YYNGEE. The ends were cut back, 0 bases at V and 16 bases at J, with 14 bases in the middle. The CDR3 bases are TGTGCCAGCAGCGTAGAGGGCACCTCCTTCTTCTTC. Amino acids: CASSVEGTSFFF.

The chain recombines TRBV6-6 with TRBJ1-3, with D tentatively TRBD1 (5 bases). The CDR3 contains 16 residues. Germline V gives CDR1 MNHNY, CDR2 SVGAGI (reference sequence). V was pared by 2 bases and J by 0 bases, with 11 bases between. Here the CDR3 reads CASSYPGDSSGNTIYF. CDR3 in DNA: TGTGCCAGCAGTTACCCTGGCGACAGCTCTGGAAACACCATATATTTT.

The V and J genes are TRBV11-3 and TRBJ2-1, with D uncertain. The CDR3 spans 15 residues. Germline assignment: CDR1 SGHNT and CDR2 YENEEA. V was clipped by 5 bases and J by 7 bases, with 18 bases between them. The CDR3 nucleotides read TGTGCCAGCAGCCCAAATTCGGTCCGCGGTAATGAGCAGTTCTTC. This translates into CASSPNSVRGNEQFF.

This chain uses TRBV25-1 with TRBJ1-4, with TRBD1 matching 7 bases. This CDR3 contains 15 residues. The V gene end was trimmed by 4 bases and the J gene end by 7 bases; junction bases not matched to a gene: 9. Germline assignment: CDR1 MGHDK and CDR2 SYGVNS. CDR3 protein: CASSGPTGAAEKLFF. The DNA of the CDR3 is TGTGCCAGCAGTGGCCCTACAGGGGCGGCTGAAAAACTGTTTTTT.

V is TRBV5-6 and J is TRBJ1-1, with TRBD1 as a possible D gene (6 bases). V gave up 4 bases and J gave up 5 bases, with 15 bases separating them. Germline V gene lookup returns CDR1 SGHDT and CDR2 YYEEEE. The CDR3 loop spans 14 amino acids. The CDR3 DNA is TGTGCCAGCAGCCATCCCAGGGGAGGAACTGAAGCTTTCTTT. Translating gives CASSHPRGGTEAFF.

The CDR3 is CASGLGTSGSSEQFF. The DNA of the CDR3 is TGTGCCAGCGGACTCGGGACTAGCGGGAGTAGTGAGCAGTTCTTC. The rearrangement joins TRBV6-5 to TRBJ2-1; 14 positions match TRBD2. The germline V gene encodes CDR1 MNHEY and CDR2 SVGAGI. The CDR3 totals 15 residues. J gave up 9 bases and V 8 bases, and 9 bases lay outside the gene matches.

The chain couples TRBV5-1 to TRBJ1-5; D is unresolved. Germline CDR1 reads SGHRS; CDR2 reads YFSETQ. V shed 5 bases and J shed 0 bases, with 12 bases lying between them. The CDR3 has 15 residues. CDR3 region: CASSKTGLSNQPQHF. The CDR3, as DNA: TGCGCCAGCAGTAAAACTGGACTTAGCAATCAGCCCCAGCATTTT.

Concerning this clone: This sequence is one base from a far larger clone and is likely a read error. No conserved phenylalanine or tryptophan ends this CDR3, so it is likely a read error. V usage is TRBV5-1 and J usage is TRBJ2-7; 8 bases fit TRBD1. CDR3 length: 15 residues. Trimming at V came to 3 bases and at J to 5 bases, leaving 10 bases not matched to a gene. CDR1 and CDR2 (germline): SGHRS, YFSETQ. Written as DNA, the CDR3 is TGCGCCAGCAGCTCCGGACAGGGAGTGGGGGACGAGCAGTACCTC. Its translation is CASSSGQGVGDEQYL.

This clone was detected only a few times. This likely traces to a read error, being one base from a far larger clone. A read error is likely, as this CDR3 ends without the conserved phenylalanine or tryptophan. This chain links TRBV29-1 with TRBJ1-1; D gene unclear. The CDR3 totals 11 residues. V lost 7 bases and J lost 6, with 12 bases in between. Germline CDR1 SQVTM, CDR2 ANQGSEA. The CDR3 protein is CSALVRAEAFL. The CDR3 region has the DNA TGCAGCGCCCTTGTCCGGGCTGAAGCTTTCCTT.

The chain carries TRBV2 and TRBJ2-7, with D tentatively TRBD1 (6 bases). CDR1 and CDR2 from the germline V gene are SNHLY and FYNNEI. The V gene lost 5 bases and the J gene lost 1 base, with 9 bases spanning the gap. The CDR3 runs 13 residues. CDR3 coding DNA: TGTGCCAGCAGTTACAGGGTATCCTACGAGCAGTACTTC. It encodes CASSYRVSYEQYF. The whole variable domain, remainder taken from reference TRBV2 and TRBJ2-7, is EPEVTQTPSHQVTQMGQEVILRCVPISNHLYFYWYRQILGQKVEFLVSFYNNEISEKSEIFDDQFSVERPDGSNFTLKIRSTKLEDSAMYFCASSYRVSYEQYFGPGTRLTVT.

CDR3 sequence reads: CASSLTQGHEKLFF. In DNA form, the CDR3 reads TGTGCCAGCAGTTTAACACAGGGACATGAAAAACTGTTTTTT. The chain carries TRBV28 and TRBJ1-4; D is perhaps TRBD1 (6 bases). CDR3 length equals 14 residues. V was pared by 2 bases and J by 6 bases, with 10 bases between. The germline V gene has CDR1 MDHEN and CDR2 SYDVKM.

This chain connects TRBV11-3 to TRBJ2-5, with unresolved D. The length of the CDR3 is 15 residues. Trimming shortened V by 1 base and J by 2 bases, and 11 bases separated the two germline ends. Germline CDR1 is SGHNT and CDR2 is YENEEA. CDR3 amino acids: CASSLGVRRQETQYF. The CDR3 nucleotides are TGTGCCAGCAGCTTAGGCGTCAGGAGACAAGAGACCCAGTACTTC.

This clone was seen more than once but under ten times. The chain is built from TRBV9 and TRBJ1-5; TRBD1 is a possible D gene (5 bases). Per germline, CDR1 SGDLS and CDR2 YYNGEE. CDR3 size: 14 residues. With 4 bases removed from V and 3 bases from J, the gap between germline ends came to 11 bases. CDR3 sequence (DNA): TGTGCCAGCAGCACAACAGGTTCCAATCAGCCCCAGCATTTT. This translates into CASSTTGSNQPQHF. Based on the CDR3 plus reference TRBV9 and TRBJ1-5, the full variable domain is DSGVTQTPKHLITATGQRVTLRCSPRSGDLSVYWYQQSLDQGLQFLIQYYNGEERAKGNILERFSAQQFPDLHSELNLSSLELGDSALYFCASSTTGSNQPQHFGDGTRLSIL.

The chain combines TRBV5-1 with TRBJ1-3, with D possibly being TRBD1 (5 bases). V was trimmed by 2 bases and J by 4 bases, leaving 10 bases between them. The CDR3 spans 14 residues. Germline V lookup: CDR1 SGHRS, CDR2 YFSETQ. CDR3 DNA: TGCGCCAGCAGCTTTTTTACAGGCGGAAACACCATATATTTT. This gives the protein CASSFFTGGNTIYF.

This clone appeared many times. The chain combines TRBV28 with TRBJ1-5; 8 nucleotides line up with TRBD1. Germline V lookup: CDR1 MDHEN, CDR2 SYDVKM. Unmatched junction bases numbered 3, after V lost 5 bases and J lost 6 bases. The CDR3 runs 13 residues. The DNA for the CDR3 is TGTGCCAGCAGTCTGACAGGGGTTCAGCCCCAGCATTTT. Its translation: CASSLTGVQPQHF.

The rearrangement joins TRBV5-1 to TRBJ2-1; possible D gene TRBD1, 6 bases. The germline V gene has CDR1 SGHRS and CDR2 YFSETQ. The CDR3 extends over 12 amino acids. V lost 1 base to trimming and J lost 8 bases, with 7 bases between them. CDR3 loop: CASSLPGDEQFF. DNA of the CDR3: TGCGCCAGCAGCTTGCCAGGGGATGAGCAGTTCTTC.

The V gene is TRBV6-5, the J gene TRBJ2-5, with a weak D call TRBD2 (5 bases). Near its end, the DNA agrees better with TRBJ2-7, so the J call may be wrong. The CDR3 spans 15 residues. CDR1 and CDR2 (germline): MNHEY, SVGAGI. In DNA, the CDR3 is TGTGCCAGCAGTTACTCGGGCAGCGGCGGCTACGAGCAGTACTTC. This gives the protein CASSYSGSGGYEQYF.

Of note for this clone: A much more abundant neighbour one base away suggests this may be a read error. The identical CDR3 is also encoded by other nucleotide sequences in the sample. The CDR3 region is CASSLFPSPTDTQYF. CDR3 in DNA: TGTGCCAGCAGCTTATTTCCGAGTCCCACAGATACGCAGTATTTT. The chain links TRBV7-3 to TRBJ2-3; D unclear. The V gene's germline CDR1 is SGHTA and CDR2 FQGTGA. V was clipped by 2 bases and J by 2 bases, with 11 bases between them. The CDR3 sequence is 15 residues long. Supplemented by reference TRBV7-3 and TRBJ2-3, the full variable domain reads GAGVSQTPSNKVTEKGKYVELRCDPISGHTALYWYRQSLGQGPEFLIYFQGTGAADDSGLPNDRFFAVRPEGSVSTLKIQRTERGDSAVYLCASSLFPSPTDTQYFGPGTRLTVL.